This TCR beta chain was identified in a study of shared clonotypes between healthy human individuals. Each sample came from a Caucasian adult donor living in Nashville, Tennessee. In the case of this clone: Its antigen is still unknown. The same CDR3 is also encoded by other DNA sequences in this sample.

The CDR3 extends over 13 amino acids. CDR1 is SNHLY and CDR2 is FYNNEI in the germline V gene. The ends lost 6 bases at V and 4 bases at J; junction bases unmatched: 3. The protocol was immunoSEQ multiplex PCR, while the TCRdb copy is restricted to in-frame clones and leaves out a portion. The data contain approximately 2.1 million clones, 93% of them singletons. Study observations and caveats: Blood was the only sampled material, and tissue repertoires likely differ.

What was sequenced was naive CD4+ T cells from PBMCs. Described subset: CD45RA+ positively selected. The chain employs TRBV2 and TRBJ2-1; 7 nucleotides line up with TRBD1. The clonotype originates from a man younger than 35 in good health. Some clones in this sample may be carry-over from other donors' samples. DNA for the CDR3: TGTGCCAGCAGCCGGGACAGTTACAATGAGCAGTTCTTC. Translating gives CASSRDSYNEQFF.